This is a list of T cell receptor beta chains from one sample in a study of blood T cell repertoires in COVID-19. Profiled with immunoSEQ multiplex PCR; TCRdb holds only in-frame clones, not every one. The sample holds about 29,000 clones, 60% to 85% seen once. Source material: peripheral blood. The receptor source for this set is a woman aged 70-85 years with active or convalescent COVID-19. Each CDR3 is given with its conserved first and last residue. A D gene is named only where the DNA matches it firmly. Size tells how often a clone was seen (once, few, many) or the class of an expanded clone, and some rows leave it out.

>TRBD1|TRBV29-1|-|TRBJ1-1
TGCAGCGCCCGACAGGGAACGAACACTGAAGCTTTCTTT
CSARQGTNTEAFF
>-|TRBV6-5|-|TRBJ1-1
TGTGCCAGCAGTTTTTACGGAGAGGCTTTCTTT
CASSFYGEAFF
>TRBD1|TRBV9|-|TRBJ2-1
TGTGCCAGCAGCCTCCGGGACAGGGCTAACAATGAGCAGTTCTTC
CASSLRDRANNEQFF
>-|TRBV19|-|TRBJ1-1
TGTGCCAGTACCCCGAGGGTCTACACTGAAGCTTTCTTT
CASTPRVYTEAFF
>-|TRBV5-8|-|TRBJ2-3
TGTGCCAGCACCCCTTACACAGATACGCAGTATTTT
CASTPYTDTQYF
>-|TRBV4-1|-|TRBJ1-2
TGCGCCAGCAGCCCAATGGACACCAACTATGGCTACACCTTC
CASSPMDTNYGYTF
>-|TRBV5-1|-|TRBJ1-6
TGCGCCAGCAGCTTGCAGGGCTGGAATTCACCCCTCCACTTT
CASSLQGWNSPLHF
>-|TRBV19|few|TRBJ1-1
TGTGCCAGCGGCCCGGCGGGGGCGCATTCTATCCCGGCTTTCTTT
CASGPAGAHSIPAFF
>-|TRBV5-5|-|TRBJ1-2
TGTGCCAGCAGCTTGGGGACAGACTATGGCTACACCTTC
CASSLGTDYGYTF
>-|TRBV5-8|once|TRBJ2-5
TGTGCCAGCAGCTTGGCCGGTGGGGCCCAAGAGACCCAGTACTTC
CASSLAGGAQETQYF
>TRBD2|TRBV11-2|-|TRBJ2-3
TGTGCCAGCAGCTTAGATCGGGAGGGCCCTCGCCGCACAGATACGCAGTATTTT
CASSLDREGPRRTDTQYF
>TRBD1|TRBV5-1|medium-sized|TRBJ2-7
TGCGCCAGCAGCACGGGACAGGGTTCAGCCGAGCAGTACTTC
CASSTGQGSAEQYF
>-|TRBV7-9|-|TRBJ1-1
TGTGCCAGCAGCTTAGGCAGGAATGAAGCTTTCTTT
CASSLGRNEAFF
>-|TRBV6-2/TRBV6-3|-|TRBJ1-2
TGTGCCAGCAGTGGGGCCCAGGGGAACTATGGCTACACCTTC
CASSGAQGNYGYTF
>-|TRBV5-4|-|TRBJ2-5
TGTGCCAGCCAGGGGCAGGGGTATCGGGAGACCCAGTACTTC
CASQGQGYRETQYF
>TRBD1|TRBV5-4|-|TRBJ2-1
TGTGCCAGCAGCGCCTACAGGGGGCTCCTTCCCCTTTTGTTCTTC
CASSAYRGLLPLLFF
>TRBD2|TRBV28|-|TRBJ2-5
TGTGCCAGCAGTTTAGGGGGGGAGGTCCATGAGACCCAGTACTTC
CASSLGGEVHETQYF
>TRBD1|TRBV29-1|once|TRBJ1-2
TGCAGCGTTCTCCGGGACAGGGGGAACTATGGCTACACCTTC
CSVLRDRGNYGYTF
>TRBD1|TRBV5-5|few|TRBJ2-2
TGTGCCACGTCGCGACAGGGTTTCGGGGAGCTGTTTTTT
CATSRQGFGELFF
>-|TRBV7-3|-|TRBJ1-2
TGTGCCAGCAGTCCAGGGGACGCTAACTATGGCTACACCTTC
CASSPGDANYGYTF
>TRBD2|TRBV6-5|-|TRBJ2-3
TGTGCCAGCAGTATCCGGGACTACCCTCGGCAGTATTTT
CASSIRDYPRQYF
>TRBD1|TRBV11-2|-|TRBJ1-2
TGTGCCAGCAGAGAACAGGGGGCGCGTGATGGCTACACCTTC
CASREQGARDGYTF
>-|TRBV5-6|-|TRBJ2-7
TGTGCCAGCAGCTTGTACAGGCCGGAAGCCTACGAGCAGTACTTC
CASSLYRPEAYEQYF